What follows are 8 T cell receptor beta chains derived from one specimen sequenced in a study of shared clonotypes between healthy human individuals. Terminally differentiated effector memory CD45RA+ cells were left out of the naive CD8 fraction, which was CD45RO-negative and positively selected for CCR7. The data were produced by immunoSEQ multiplex PCR, yet TCRdb's version contains in-frame clones alone and is incomplete. The sample shows around 2.1 million clones, roughly 91% of them seen only once. Sequencing was performed on naive CD8+ T cells from PBMCs. These receptors were obtained from a man in his late teens or twenties in good health. Some clones in this sample may be carry-over from other donors' samples.

The chain recombines TRBV2 with TRBJ2-1, with TRBD1 identical over 9 bases. Germline V CDR1 and CDR2: SNHLY, FYNNEI. V lost 9 bases, J lost 7 bases, and 10 bases stayed unmatched. The CDR3 is made up of 14 amino acids. CDR3 amino acids: CASSPGQGQNEQFF. The CDR3 DNA is TGTGCCAGTTCCCCGGGACAGGGACAGAATGAGCAGTTCTTC. Full variable domain (remainder filled in from reference TRBV2 and TRBJ2-1): EPEVTQTPSHQVTQMGQEVILRCVPISNHLYFYWYRQILGQKVEFLVSFYNNEISEKSEIFDDQFSVERPDGSNFTLKIRSTKLEDSAMYFCASSPGQGQNEQFFGPGTRLTVL.

The CDR3 coding sequence is TGTGCCATCAGCTCCGAGGTGAACACTGAAGCTTTCTTT. Its translation is CAISSEVNTEAFF. The V call is TRBV10-3, the J call TRBJ1-1; D call uncertain. Germline V gene data show CDR1 as ENHRY and CDR2 as SYGVKD. CDR3 length: 13 amino acids. V lost 6 bases to trimming and J lost 0 bases, with 8 bases between them.

This chain uses TRBV27 with TRBJ2-1, with a tentative D call TRBD1 (6 bases). V gave up 3 bases and J gave up 5 bases, with 14 bases separating them. The CDR3 loop spans 15 amino acids. Germline values: CDR1 MNHEY, CDR2 SMNVEV (reference sequence). The CDR3 protein is CASSFVGAQNNEQFF. CDR3 in DNA: TGTGCCAGCAGTTTTGTGGGGGCGCAGAACAATGAGCAGTTCTTC.

The chain has TRBV7-9 and TRBJ2-7, with no clear D. Deletions cut 3 bases from V and 1 base from J, with 4 bases between. The germline CDR1 and CDR2 sequences are SEHNR and FQNEAQ (reference sequence). The CDR3 is 12 residues long. The CDR3 sequence: CASSFFSYEQYF. DNA for the CDR3: TGTGCCAGCAGCTTCTTTTCCTACGAGCAGTACTTC.

The CDR3 DNA reads TGTGCCAGCAATCCGGGACTCTACAATGAGCAGTTCTTC. As protein: CASNPGLYNEQFF. This chain uses TRBV11-2 with TRBJ2-1, with D tentatively TRBD2 (6 bases). There are 13 residues in the CDR3. CDR1 is SGHAT, CDR2 FQNNGV, per germline. V gave up 7 bases and J gave up 3 bases, with 10 bases separating them.

About this clone: Distinct nucleotide sequences in the sample also encode this CDR3. The chain has TRBV9 and TRBJ2-6; D uncertain. The CDR3 has 14 residues. The germline CDR1 and CDR2 sequences are SGDLS and YYNGEE. The V and J ends lost 7 bases and 0 bases respectively, with 8 bases between them. CDR3 DNA sequence: TGTGCCAGCTCAGGCGGCTCTGGGGCCAACGTCCTGACTTTC. It encodes CASSGGSGANVLTF.

The V and J genes are TRBV19 and TRBJ2-7; D may be TRBD1 (6 bases). The CDR3 is 16 amino acids. Germline V gene data show CDR1 as LNHDA and CDR2 as SQIVND (reference sequence). V lost 5 bases, J lost 6 bases, and 23 bases lay in between. In DNA form, the CDR3 reads TGTGCCAGTAGTGGTACCGGTGGCAGGGGCCTTTTCGAGCAGTACTTC. Translating gives CASSGTGGRGLFEQYF.

The chain carries TRBV5-4 and TRBJ1-2, with D tentatively TRBD1 (6 bases). This CDR3 region has 14 residues. V dropped 5 bases and J dropped 4 bases, with 15 bases sitting between them. Germline CDR1 SGHNT, CDR2 YYREEE (reference sequence). CDR3 sequence: CASSRNREGYGYTF. The CDR3 coding sequence is TGTGCCAGCAGTCGAAACAGGGAAGGCTATGGCTACACCTTC.